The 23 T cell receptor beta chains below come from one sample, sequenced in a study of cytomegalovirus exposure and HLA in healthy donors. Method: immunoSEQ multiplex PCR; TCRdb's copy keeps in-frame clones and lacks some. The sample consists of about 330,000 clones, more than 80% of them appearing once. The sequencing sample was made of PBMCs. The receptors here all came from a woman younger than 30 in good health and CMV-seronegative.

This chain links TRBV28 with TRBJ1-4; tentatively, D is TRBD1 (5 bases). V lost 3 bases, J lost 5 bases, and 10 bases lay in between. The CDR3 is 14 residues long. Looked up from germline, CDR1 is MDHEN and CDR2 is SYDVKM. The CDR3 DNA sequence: TGTGCCAGCAGTTTCTTGCAGGGAAATGAAAAACTGTTTTTT. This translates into CASSFLQGNEKLFF.

The CDR3 nucleotides are TGCGCCAGCAGCGTGCACGCGCTCGAGACCCAGTACTTC. It translates to CASSVHALETQYF. V usage is TRBV5-1 and J usage is TRBJ2-5; D unresolved. The CDR3 runs to 13 residues. CDR1 SGHRS and CDR2 YFSETQ come from the germline V gene. Deletions cut 4 bases from V and 5 bases from J, with 12 bases between.

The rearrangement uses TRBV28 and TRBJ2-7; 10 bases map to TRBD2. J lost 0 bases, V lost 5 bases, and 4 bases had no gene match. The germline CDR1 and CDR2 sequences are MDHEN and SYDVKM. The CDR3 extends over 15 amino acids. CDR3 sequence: CASSPSSGSSYEQYF. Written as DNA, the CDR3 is TGTGCCAGCAGTCCATCTAGCGGGAGCTCCTACGAGCAGTACTTC.

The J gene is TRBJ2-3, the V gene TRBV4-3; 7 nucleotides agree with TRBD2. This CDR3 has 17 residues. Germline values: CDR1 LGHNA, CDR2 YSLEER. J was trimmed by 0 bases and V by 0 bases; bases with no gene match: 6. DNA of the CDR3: TGCGCCAGCAGCCAAGATTTCCCAGCGGGGAGCACAGATACGCAGTATTTT. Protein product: CASSQDFPAGSTDTQYF.

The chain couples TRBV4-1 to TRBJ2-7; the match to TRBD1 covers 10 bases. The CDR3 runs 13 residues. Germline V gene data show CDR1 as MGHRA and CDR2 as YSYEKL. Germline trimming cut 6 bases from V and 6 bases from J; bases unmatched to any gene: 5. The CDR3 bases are TGCGCCAGCAGGGGGACAGGGGCAATCGAGCAGTACTTC. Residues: CASRGTGAIEQYF.

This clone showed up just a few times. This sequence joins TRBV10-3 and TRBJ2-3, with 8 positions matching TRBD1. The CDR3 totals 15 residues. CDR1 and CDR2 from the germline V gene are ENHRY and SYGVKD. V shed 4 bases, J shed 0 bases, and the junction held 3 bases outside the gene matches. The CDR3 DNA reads TGTGCCATCAGTGCTCGGGACAGGAGCACAGATACGCAGTATTTT. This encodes CAISARDRSTDTQYF.

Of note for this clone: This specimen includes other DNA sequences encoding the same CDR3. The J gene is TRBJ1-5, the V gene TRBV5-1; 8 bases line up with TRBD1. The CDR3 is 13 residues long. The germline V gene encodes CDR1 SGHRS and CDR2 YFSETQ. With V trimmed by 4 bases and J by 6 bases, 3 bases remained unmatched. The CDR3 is CASSRTGSQPQHF. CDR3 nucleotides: TGCGCCAGCAGCCGGACAGGGTCTCAGCCCCAGCATTTT. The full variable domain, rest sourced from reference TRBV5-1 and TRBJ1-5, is KAGVTQTPRYLIKTRGQQVTLSCSPISGHRSVSWYQQTPGQGLQFLFEYFSETQRNKGNFPGRFSGRQFSNSRSEMNVSTLELGDSALYLCASSRTGSQPQHFGDGTRLSIL.

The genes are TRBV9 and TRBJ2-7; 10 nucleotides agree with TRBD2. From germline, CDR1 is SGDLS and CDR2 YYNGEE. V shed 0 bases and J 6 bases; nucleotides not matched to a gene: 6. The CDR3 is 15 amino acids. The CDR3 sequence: CASSVEDSGRPEQYF. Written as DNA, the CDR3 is TGTGCCAGCAGCGTAGAGGATAGCGGGAGGCCCGAGCAGTACTTC.

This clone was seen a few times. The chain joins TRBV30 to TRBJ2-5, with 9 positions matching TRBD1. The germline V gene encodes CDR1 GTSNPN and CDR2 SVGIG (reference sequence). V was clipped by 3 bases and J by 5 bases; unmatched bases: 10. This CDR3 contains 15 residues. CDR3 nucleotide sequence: TGTGCCTGGAGCCCAAACAGGGGGCTATGGGAGACCCAGTACTTC. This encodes CAWSPNRGLWETQYF.

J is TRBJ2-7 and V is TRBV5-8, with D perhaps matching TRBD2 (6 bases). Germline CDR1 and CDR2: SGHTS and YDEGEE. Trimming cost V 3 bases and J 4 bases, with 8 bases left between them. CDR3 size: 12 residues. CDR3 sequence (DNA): TGTGCCAGCAGCTGGAGCGGGTACGAGCAGTACTTC. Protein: CASSWSGYEQYF.

CDR3 in amino acids: CASSLSGGRYNEQFF. For the CDR3, the DNA is TGTGCCAGCAGCTTAAGCGGGGGCCGGTACAATGAGCAGTTCTTC. The chain recombines TRBV11-3 with TRBJ2-1; TRBD2 matches 8 bases. Germline V gene sequence: CDR1 SGHNT, CDR2 YENEEA. Trimming cost V 2 bases and J 4 bases; bases outside gene matches: 4. The CDR3 is 15 amino acids.

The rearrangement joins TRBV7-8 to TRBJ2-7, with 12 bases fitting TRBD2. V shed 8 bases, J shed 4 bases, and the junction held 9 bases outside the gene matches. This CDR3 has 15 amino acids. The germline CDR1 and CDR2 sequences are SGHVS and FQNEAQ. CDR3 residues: CASARTSGMVYEQYF. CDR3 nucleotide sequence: TGTGCCAGCGCAAGGACTAGCGGGATGGTATACGAGCAGTACTTC. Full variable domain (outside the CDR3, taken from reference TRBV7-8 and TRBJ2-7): GAGVSQSPRYKVAKRGQDVALRCDPISGHVSLFWYQQALGQGPEFLTYFQNEAQLDKSGLPSDRFFAERPEGSVSTLKIQRTQQEDSAVYLCASARTSGMVYEQYFGPGTRLTVT.

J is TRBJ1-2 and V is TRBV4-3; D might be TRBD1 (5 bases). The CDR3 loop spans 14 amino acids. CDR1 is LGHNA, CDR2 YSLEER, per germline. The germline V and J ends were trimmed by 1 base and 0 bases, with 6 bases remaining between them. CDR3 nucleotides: TGCGCCAGCAGCCAAGGGGGCGCTAACTATGGCTACACCTTC. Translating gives CASSQGGANYGYTF.

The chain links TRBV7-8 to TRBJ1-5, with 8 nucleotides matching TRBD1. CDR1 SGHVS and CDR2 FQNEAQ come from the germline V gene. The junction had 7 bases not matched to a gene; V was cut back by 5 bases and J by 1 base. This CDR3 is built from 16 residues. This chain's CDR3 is CASSSTDRGSNQPQHF. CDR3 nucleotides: TGTGCCAGCAGCAGTACAGACAGGGGAAGCAATCAGCCCCAGCATTTT.

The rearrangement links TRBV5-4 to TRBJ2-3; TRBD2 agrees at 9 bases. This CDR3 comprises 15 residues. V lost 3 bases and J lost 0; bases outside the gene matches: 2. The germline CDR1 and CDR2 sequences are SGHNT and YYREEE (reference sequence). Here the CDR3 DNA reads TGTGCCAGCAGCTCGGGACTAGCAAGCACAGATACGCAGTATTTT. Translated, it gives CASSSGLASTDTQYF.

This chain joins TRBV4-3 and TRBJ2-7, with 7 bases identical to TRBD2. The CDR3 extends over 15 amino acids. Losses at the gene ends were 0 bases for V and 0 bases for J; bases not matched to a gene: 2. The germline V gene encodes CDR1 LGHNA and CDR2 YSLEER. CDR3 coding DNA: TGCGCCAGCAGCCAAGATCGGGGGGTCTCCTACGAGCAGTACTTC. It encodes CASSQDRGVSYEQYF.

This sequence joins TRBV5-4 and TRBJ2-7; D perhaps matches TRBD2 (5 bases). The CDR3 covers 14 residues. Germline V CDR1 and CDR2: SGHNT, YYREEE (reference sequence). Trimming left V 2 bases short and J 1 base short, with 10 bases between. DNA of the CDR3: TGTGCCAGCAGCTTTGGGCGGGCATCCTACGAGCAGTACTTC. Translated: CASSFGRASYEQYF.

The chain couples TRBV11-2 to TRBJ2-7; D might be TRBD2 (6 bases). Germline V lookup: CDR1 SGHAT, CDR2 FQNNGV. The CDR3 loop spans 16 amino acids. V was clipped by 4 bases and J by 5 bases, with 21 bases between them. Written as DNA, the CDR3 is TGTGCCAGCAGCTCAGAGTTAGGGGCGGGATACGACGAGCAGTACTTC. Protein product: CASSSELGAGYDEQYF.

The CDR3 loop is CASGTLGQNQPQHF. CDR3 bases: TGTGCCAGCGGAACGTTGGGACAGAATCAGCCCCAGCATTTT. This rearrangement joins TRBV6-5 to TRBJ1-5; 7 bases line up with TRBD1. This CDR3 has 14 residues. V was clipped by 8 bases and J by 4 bases; unmatched bases: 8. The germline gives CDR1 MNHEY, CDR2 SVGAGI.

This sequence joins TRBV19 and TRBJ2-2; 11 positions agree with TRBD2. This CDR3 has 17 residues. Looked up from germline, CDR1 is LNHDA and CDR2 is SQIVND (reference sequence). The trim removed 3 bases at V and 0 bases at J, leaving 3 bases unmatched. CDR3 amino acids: CASSITTSGTNTGELFF. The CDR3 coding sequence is TGTGCCAGTAGTATTACGACTAGCGGGACGAACACCGGGGAGCTGTTTTTT.

The CDR3 DNA reads as TGCGCCAGCAGCCAAGTAGCGGGAGTTGAGCAGTTCTTC. Its protein is CASSQVAGVEQFF. J is TRBJ2-1 and V is TRBV4-3; TRBD2 matches 9 bases. The germline gives CDR1 LGHNA, CDR2 YSLEER. The trim removed 1 base at V and 9 bases at J, leaving 1 base unmatched. The CDR3 covers 13 residues.

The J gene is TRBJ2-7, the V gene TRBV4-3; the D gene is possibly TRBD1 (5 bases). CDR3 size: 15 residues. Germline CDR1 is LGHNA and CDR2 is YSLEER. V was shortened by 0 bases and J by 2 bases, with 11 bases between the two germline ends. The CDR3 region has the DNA TGCGCCAGCAGCCAAGATTTCCAGGGAACCTACGAGCAGTACTTC. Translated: CASSQDFQGTYEQYF.

The CDR3 DNA reads as TGTGCCAGCAGTGAATCGTGGGGAGGCTATGGCTACACCTTC. Translation: CASSESWGGYGYTF. The rearrangement uses TRBV25-1 and TRBJ1-2; D is unresolved. Trimming removed 1 base at V and 4 bases at J, with 10 bases between. The CDR3 covers 14 residues. Germline V lookup: CDR1 MGHDK, CDR2 SYGVNS.